This T cell receptor (beta chain) was sequenced for a study of T cell repertoires in cytomegalovirus infection. TCRdb reprocessed the reads with MiXCR, giving one entry per CDR3 protein. The top ten clones hold around 10% of a sample with some 350,000 distinct CDR3 sequences, 15% to 20% of them seen once. V lost 6 bases, J lost 5 bases, and 6 bases stayed unmatched. The CDR3 has 13 residues. CDR1 and CDR2 (germline): MNHEY, SVGEGT. This sequence joins TRBV6-2 or TRBV6-3 and TRBJ2-5, with 7 bases aligning to TRBD1. This receptor was taken from a human donor in good health (CMV status not recorded). Some clones in this sample may be carry-over from other donors' samples. The source material was PBMCs. The CDR3 sequence: CASRRTGSETQYF. DNA for the CDR3: TGTGCCAGCAGGAGGACAGGAAGTGAGACCCAGTACTTC.